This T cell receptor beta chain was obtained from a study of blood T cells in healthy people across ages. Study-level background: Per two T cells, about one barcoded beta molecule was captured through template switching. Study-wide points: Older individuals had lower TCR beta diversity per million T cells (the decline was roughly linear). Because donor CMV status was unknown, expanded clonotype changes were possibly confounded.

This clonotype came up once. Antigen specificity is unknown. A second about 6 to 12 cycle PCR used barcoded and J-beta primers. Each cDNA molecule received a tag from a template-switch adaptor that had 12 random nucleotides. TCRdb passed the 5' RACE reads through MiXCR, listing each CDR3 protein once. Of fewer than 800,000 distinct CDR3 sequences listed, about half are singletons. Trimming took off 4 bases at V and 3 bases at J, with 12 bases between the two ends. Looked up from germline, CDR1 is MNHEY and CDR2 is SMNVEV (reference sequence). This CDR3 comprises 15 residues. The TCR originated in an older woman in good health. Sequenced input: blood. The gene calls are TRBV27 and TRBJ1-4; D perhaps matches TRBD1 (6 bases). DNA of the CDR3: TGTGCCAGCAGTTCCACGGGGGGCCCTAATGAAAAACTGTTTTTT. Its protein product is CASSSTGGPNEKLFF.